One sample yielded the 30 T cell receptor beta chains listed below, sequenced in a study of technical replicates of blood from a few donors. Libraries were prepared by immunoSEQ multiplex PCR; TCRdb keeps only in-frame clonotypes and omits some of them. Of tens of thousands of clones listed, approximately 92% are singletons. Sequenced: PBMCs. The receptors were sampled from a human donor in good health. Some clones in this sample may be carry-over from other donors' samples.

The rearrangement uses TRBV6-5 and TRBJ1-6, with D perhaps matching TRBD1 (6 bases). Germline V gene data show CDR1 as MNHEY and CDR2 as SVGAGI. The CDR3 has 16 amino acids. Trimming pared 0 bases from V and 10 bases from J, leaving 16 bases between. This chain's CDR3 is CASSYSLGGGESPLHF. As DNA, the CDR3 is TGTGCCAGCAGTTACTCCCTGGGAGGGGGAGAATCACCCCTCCACTTT.

This rearrangement joins TRBV18 to TRBJ2-3, with D possibly matching TRBD2 (6 bases). The germline V gene has CDR1 KGHSH and CDR2 LQKENI. V gave up 1 base and J gave up 0 bases, with 14 bases separating them. This CDR3 is built from 17 residues. This chain's CDR3 is CASSPLAARASTDTQYF. CDR3 in DNA: TGTGCCAGCTCACCACTAGCGGCCCGAGCTAGCACAGATACGCAGTATTTT.

The chain joins TRBV27 to TRBJ1-5; 10 bases are shared with TRBD1. The V and J ends lost 5 bases and 10 bases, in that order; junction bases with no gene match: 11. The germline V gene has CDR1 MNHEY and CDR2 SMNVEV (reference sequence). This CDR3 comprises 15 residues. The CDR3 region is CASSPDRDRGSPQHF. The CDR3 DNA reads TGTGCCAGCAGTCCAGACCGGGACAGGGGCAGCCCCCAGCATTTT.

The rearrangement links TRBV29-1 to TRBJ2-1; D ambiguous. V gave up 1 base and J gave up 0 bases, with 10 bases separating them. CDR3 length: 15 residues. Germline lookup yields CDR1 SQVTM and CDR2 ANQGSEA. For the CDR3, the DNA is TGCAGCGTTGAAGGGGCCAAACGCTCCTACAATGAGCAGTTCTTC. Its translation: CSVEGAKRSYNEQFF.

J is TRBJ1-1 and V is TRBV5-1, with D tentatively TRBD1 (6 bases). V gave up 0 bases and J gave up 5 bases, with 11 bases separating them. Germline CDR1 and CDR2: SGHRS and YFSETQ. The CDR3 consists of 14 residues. The CDR3 bases are TGCGCCAGCAGCTTGGGCACAGGGTATACTGAAGCTTTCTTT. Translated: CASSLGTGYTEAFF.

The chain is built from TRBV29-1 and TRBJ2-7, with 9 nucleotides matching TRBD2. The CDR3 has 11 residues. V gave up 7 bases and J gave up 7 bases; unmatched junction bases: 5. Germline V gene lookup returns CDR1 SQVTM and CDR2 ANQGSEA. The CDR3 DNA sequence: TGCAGCGGCGTTAGCGGGGGAGAGCAGTACTTC. Translation: CSGVSGGEQYF.

The rearrangement joins TRBV11-3 to TRBJ2-5; D is possibly TRBD2 (6 bases). With 5 bases removed from V and 1 base from J, the gap between germline ends came to 20 bases. CDR3 size: 17 residues. The V gene's germline CDR1 is SGHNT and CDR2 YENEEA. CDR3 protein: CASSLSSARTSQETQYF. The CDR3 region has the DNA TGTGCCAGCAGCCTATCTAGCGCCCGAACGTCCCAAGAGACCCAGTACTTC.

The genes are TRBV4-1 and TRBJ1-1, with D possibly matching TRBD1 (5 bases). V gave up 0 bases and J gave up 3 bases, with 11 bases separating them. Germline V gene data show CDR1 as MGHRA and CDR2 as YSYEKL. This CDR3 contains 15 residues. CDR3 sequence (DNA): TGCGCCAGCAGCCAAGATAGTGGGGGGTACACTGAAGCTTTCTTT. Translating it yields CASSQDSGGYTEAFF.

This chain joins TRBV27 and TRBJ1-2; weak D call: TRBD1 (5 bases). CDR1 is MNHEY and CDR2 is SMNVEV in the germline V gene (reference sequence). Trimming stripped 0 bases from V and 7 bases from J, with 12 bases between. The CDR3 sequence is 14 residues long. The CDR3 is CASSLSVTQGGYTF. The CDR3, as DNA: TGTGCCAGCAGTTTATCGGTCACCCAGGGTGGCTACACCTTC.

As DNA, the CDR3 is TGTGCCATCAGTGAGTCGAGGGCATCCTACGAGCAGTACTTC. This encodes CAISESRASYEQYF. The V gene is TRBV10-3, the J gene TRBJ2-7, with D perhaps TRBD2 (5 bases). Germline V gene lookup returns CDR1 ENHRY and CDR2 SYGVKD. The germline V and J ends were trimmed by 0 bases and 1 base, with 7 bases remaining between them. The CDR3 has 14 amino acids.

The gene calls are TRBV6-4 and TRBJ2-1; 11 positions agree with TRBD2. The length of the CDR3 is 12 residues. The trim removed 4 bases at V and 12 bases at J, leaving 2 bases unmatched. The germline gives CDR1 MRHNA, CDR2 SNTAGT. In DNA form, the CDR3 reads TGTGCCAGCAGTGTAGCGGGAGGGCGGCAGTTCTTC. Residues: CASSVAGGRQFF.

The chain couples TRBV6-1 to TRBJ1-3; 8 nucleotides align to TRBD1. Germline CDR1 MNHNS, CDR2 SASEGT. This CDR3 has 15 amino acids. J lost 5 bases, V lost 5 bases, and 8 bases had no gene match. The CDR3 DNA is TGTGCCAGCAGTCCTATGCAGGGGGCGAGAAACACCATATATTTT. Protein product: CASSPMQGARNTIYF.

V gene TRBV30 combines with J gene TRBJ2-3; a possible D gene is TRBD1 (6 bases). The V gene's germline CDR1 is GTSNPN and CDR2 SVGIG (reference sequence). CDR3 length: 14 amino acids. The V gene lost 2 bases and the J gene lost 1 base, with 10 bases spanning the gap. The DNA for the CDR3 is TGTGCCTGGAGTACTGCAGGGGGCACAGATACGCAGTATTTT. Its translation: CAWSTAGGTDTQYF.

This rearrangement joins TRBV5-4 to TRBJ1-6; no clear D. Trimming cost V 7 bases and J 11 bases, with 13 bases left between them. The CDR3 sequence is 12 residues long. Germline V gene data show CDR1 as SGHNT and CDR2 as YYREEE (reference sequence). The CDR3 here is CASSLGNPPLHF. The CDR3 nucleotides are TGTGCCAGCTCTCTCGGGAATCCACCCCTCCACTTT.

The J gene is TRBJ2-7, the V gene TRBV27; 7 bases align to TRBD2. CDR1 and CDR2 (germline): MNHEY, SMNVEV (reference sequence). The CDR3 is made up of 13 amino acids. The J segment lost 4 bases and the V segment lost 4 bases, leaving 4 bases of the junction unmatched. CDR3 sequence reads: CASSSGGLYEQYF. CDR3 in DNA: TGTGCCAGCAGTTCCGGGGGACTATACGAGCAGTACTTC.

J is TRBJ2-7 and V is TRBV27, with D unresolved. This CDR3 spans 13 amino acids. Trimming stripped 3 bases from V and 11 bases from J, with 17 bases between. Germline V CDR1 and CDR2: MNHEY, SMNVEV (reference sequence). The CDR3 loop reads CASSFSVSVPKYF. CDR3 nucleotides: TGTGCCAGCAGTTTTTCTGTGTCAGTCCCGAAGTACTTC.

The chain recombines TRBV7-3 with TRBJ1-3; no clear D. Trimming removed 4 bases from V and 6 bases from J, with 19 bases in between. Germline V gene sequence: CDR1 SGHTA, CDR2 FQGTGA. This CDR3 has 16 residues. The CDR3 nucleotides read TGTGCCAGCAGCTGGTTGCCGGAGAAAGGTGAAAACACCATATATTTT. It yields the protein CASSWLPEKGENTIYF.

The chain recombines TRBV5-6 with TRBJ1-2, with 8 bases that match TRBD1. Germline V gene sequence: CDR1 SGHDT, CDR2 YYEEEE. V gave up 2 bases and J gave up 3 bases; unmatched junction bases: 3. The CDR3 consists of 14 residues. For the CDR3, the DNA is TGTGCCAGCAGCTTCCGGACAGGGTACTATGGCTACACCTTC. Translation gives CASSFRTGYYGYTF. Full variable domain (remainder filled in from reference TRBV5-6 and TRBJ1-2): DAGVTQSPTHLIKTRGQQVTLRCSPKSGHDTVSWYQQALGQGPQFIFQYYEEEERQRGNFPDRFSGHQFPNYSSELNVNALLLGDSALYLCASSFRTGYYGYTFGSGTRLTVV.

The J gene is TRBJ2-5, the V gene TRBV5-4; TRBD2 is a possible D gene (6 bases). Trimming took off 0 bases at V and 3 bases at J, with 9 bases between the two ends. Germline CDR1 reads SGHNT; CDR2 reads YYREEE (reference sequence). This CDR3 is built from 14 residues. The CDR3, as DNA: TGTGCCAGCAGCTTGGATGCGGGGAAAGAGACCCAGTACTTC. This encodes CASSLDAGKETQYF. Complete variable domain (other parts from reference TRBV5-4 and TRBJ2-5): ETGVTQSPTHLIKTRGQQVTLRCSSQSGHNTVSWYQQALGQGPQFIFQYYREEENGRGNFPPRFSGLQFPNYSSELNVNALELDDSALYLCASSLDAGKETQYFGPGTRLLVL.

The V gene is TRBV4-1, the J gene TRBJ2-1; 9 bases agree with TRBD2. The CDR3 runs to 15 residues. The ends lost 5 bases at V and 3 bases at J; junction bases unmatched: 5. Germline-derived CDR1 and CDR2 are MGHRA and YSYEKL. The CDR3 sequence: CASSFLAGNYNEQFF. The CDR3 DNA reads as TGCGCCAGCAGCTTCCTAGCGGGAAACTACAATGAGCAGTTCTTC.

The chain couples TRBV5-1 to TRBJ2-7; tentatively, D is TRBD1 (6 bases). This CDR3 comprises 15 residues. The V end was cut by 3 bases, the J end by 2 bases, with 15 bases between. The V gene's germline CDR1 is SGHRS and CDR2 YFSETQ. CDR3 protein: CASSWTSGQAYEQYF. CDR3 nucleotide sequence: TGCGCCAGCAGCTGGACCTCGGGACAAGCCTACGAGCAGTACTTC.

The rearrangement links TRBV5-4 to TRBJ1-2; TRBD1 is a possible D gene (5 bases). Germline V gives CDR1 SGHNT, CDR2 YYREEE (reference sequence). The CDR3 totals 15 residues. Trimming stripped 3 bases from V and 2 bases from J, with 14 bases between. CDR3 nucleotides: TGTGCCAGCAGCTCGGAAGGTGGGGGGAACTATGGCTACACCTTC. Its protein product is CASSSEGGGNYGYTF.

The V call is TRBV7-9, the J call TRBJ2-1; D is ambiguous. Between the trimmed V and J ends, which lost 5 bases and 4 bases, there was a span of 15 bases. This CDR3 spans 15 amino acids. Germline CDR1 is SEHNR and CDR2 is FQNEAQ (reference sequence). Here the CDR3 DNA reads TGTGCCAGCAGCGGAGCGAGTACCACTTACAATGAGCAGTTCTTC. This gives the protein CASSGASTTYNEQFF.

The genes are TRBV6-5 and TRBJ2-5; 7 bases line up with TRBD2. The V segment lost 5 bases and the J segment 5 bases; nucleotides outside the gene matches: 8. This CDR3 contains 14 residues. From germline, CDR1 is MNHEY and CDR2 SVGAGI. The CDR3 DNA sequence: TGTGCCAGCAGTACCGGACTAGTTGGTGAGACCCAGTACTTC. Protein: CASSTGLVGETQYF.

The V gene is TRBV29-1, the J gene TRBJ2-5, with 7 positions matching TRBD2. The V segment lost 5 bases and the J segment 9 bases; nucleotides outside the gene matches: 6. CDR3 size: 11 residues. Germline V gene data show CDR1 as SQVTM and CDR2 as ANQGSEA. The CDR3, as DNA: TGCAGCGTTTTATCTAGCGGACCCCAGTACTTC. Protein product: CSVLSSGPQYF.

V gene TRBV11-3 combines with J gene TRBJ1-4; D not resolved. Trimming shortened V by 8 bases and J by 2 bases, and 18 bases separated the two germline ends. Germline V gives CDR1 SGHNT, CDR2 YENEEA. CDR3 length equals 16 residues. The CDR3 bases are TGTGCCAGCGGTTTACGAAGTCGGCGGACTAATGAAAAACTGTTTTTT. Translation gives CASGLRSRRTNEKLFF.

The chain has TRBV18 and TRBJ1-1; D ambiguous. The V end lost 3 bases, the J end lost 10 bases, and 15 bases lay between the germline ends. The germline CDR1 and CDR2 sequences are KGHSH and LQKENI. The CDR3 is 13 residues long. CDR3 residues: CASSPTGESVAFF. The CDR3 nucleotides read TGTGCCAGCTCACCGACCGGGGAAAGTGTAGCTTTCTTT.

V gene TRBV27 combines with J gene TRBJ1-6; a possible D gene is TRBD1 (5 bases). The CDR3 totals 15 residues. Germline assignment: CDR1 MNHEY and CDR2 SMNVEV (reference sequence). V was shortened by 2 bases and J by 7 bases, with 12 bases between the two germline ends. Written as DNA, the CDR3 is TGTGCCAGCAGTTTAGGGGCGTTAGAGAATTCACCCCTCCACTTT. Protein sequence: CASSLGALENSPLHF.

The chain employs TRBV7-7 and TRBJ2-3; 7 nucleotides line up with TRBD2. The CDR3 is made up of 14 amino acids. The junction had 5 bases not matched to a gene; V was cut back by 5 bases and J by 3 bases. Germline lookup yields CDR1 SSHAT and CDR2 FNYEAQ (reference sequence). The CDR3 nucleotides read TGTGCCAGCAGCATGGGGACTACGACAGATACGCAGTATTTT. This gives the protein CASSMGTTTDTQYF.

The rearrangement uses TRBV6-5 and TRBJ1-2; 8 nucleotides match TRBD1. CDR3 length: 13 amino acids. V dropped 5 bases and J dropped 4; count of bases not matched to a gene: 3. Germline lookup yields CDR1 MNHEY and CDR2 SVGAGI. As DNA, the CDR3 is TGTGCCAGCAGTACCCAGGGGGCCTATGGCTACACCTTC. It encodes CASSTQGAYGYTF.